These T cell receptor beta chains were read from a single sample in a study of cytomegalovirus exposure and HLA in healthy donors. Here immunoSEQ multiplex PCR was the method, and the copy in TCRdb shows in-frame clones only, minus some. Of some 290,000 clones in the sample, roughly 87% were seen once. Sequencing input: PBMCs. These receptors all stem from a man aged 30-40 years in good health and CMV-seronegative. The CDR3 runs from the conserved cysteine through the conserved F or W. The D gene is left open where the match is weak. For some rows the clone size is stated as once, few or many, or as a class when expanded; others skip it.

V gene	J gene	D gene	clone size	CDR3 DNA	CDR3 protein
TRBV5-1	TRBJ1-3	.	.	TGCGCCAGCAGCGGTGAGGGAAGAGGAGTGGACACCATATATTTT	CASSGEGRGVDTIYF
TRBV27	TRBJ2-4	TRBD1	.	TGTGCCAGCAGTCTCCGAACAGGGGAATTC	CASSLRTGEF
TRBV7-9	TRBJ1-2	.	.	TGTGCCAGCCGCCCGGACACTAACTATGGCTACACCTTC	CASRPDTNYGYTF
TRBV6-5	TRBJ2-5	TRBD1	.	TGTGCCAGCAGAGGTGGGACAGCCAGGCAAGAGACCCAGTACTTC	CASRGGTARQETQYF
TRBV5-6	TRBJ1-1	.	.	TGTGCCAGCAGTTTAGATGTGGGACAAGTGAACACTGAAGCTTTCTTT	CASSLDVGQVNTEAFF
TRBV6-5	TRBJ1-6	.	.	TGTGCCAGCAGTCAGGGTTCCCTCGGTTCACCCCTCCACTTT	CASSQGSLGSPLHF
TRBV18	TRBJ2-3	.	.	TGTGCCAGCTCACCAGGGGGCCTTCGTACAGATACGCAGTATTTT	CASSPGGLRTDTQYF
TRBV6-6	TRBJ1-4	.	.	TGTGCCAGCAGTTACGCAGGGCTGGGGGAAAAACTGTTTTTT	CASSYAGLGEKLFF
TRBV5-4	TRBJ2-5	TRBD2	.	TGTGCCAGCAGCTTGGTTTTCCTAGCGGGCGACCAAGAGACCCAGTACTTC	CASSLVFLAGDQETQYF
TRBV12-5	TRBJ2-5	TRBD2	.	TGTGCTAGTGGTTTGGAAAGACTAGCGGGGGAGCAAGAGACCCAGTACTTC	CASGLERLAGEQETQYF
TRBV18	TRBJ1-3	.	.	TGTGCCAGCTCACAAGGACAGGGAAACACCATATATTTT	CASSQGQGNTIYF
TRBV6-6	TRBJ2-2	.	.	TGTGCCAGTTCGAGAGGGGGACGCGACACCGGGGAGCTGTTTTTT	CASSRGGRDTGELFF
TRBV29-1	TRBJ2-7	TRBD1	.	TGCAGCGTCGGACAGGGCCTCTACGAGCAGTACTTC	CSVGQGLYEQYF
TRBV6-1	TRBJ1-5	TRBD1	.	TGTGCCAGCAGAGAATGGACAGGGAGGAATCAGCCCCAGCATTTT	CASREWTGRNQPQHF
TRBV20-1	TRBJ1-2	.	.	TGCAGTGCCTGGGGCCGGGGCTACACCTTC	CSAWGRGYTF
TRBV7-2	TRBJ1-5	.	.	TGTGCCAGCAGCTTAACAGGGAAGTGGTATCAGCCCCAGCATTTT	CASSLTGKWYQPQHF
TRBV6-1	TRBJ2-7	.	.	TGTGCCAGCAGTGTATTGAGCAGGCAGGGAGAGCAGTACTTC	CASSVLSRQGEQYF
TRBV5-6	TRBJ2-7	TRBD2	.	TGTGCCAGCAGCTTGGCCCTAGCGGGGGGGAGTTACGAGCAGTACTTC	CASSLALAGGSYEQYF
TRBV19	TRBJ2-1	TRBD1	once	TGTGCCAGTAGTTTTCCGGGACAGTACAATGAGCAGTTCTTC	CASSFPGQYNEQFF
TRBV29-1	TRBJ2-3	TRBD2	.	TGCAGCGTGACCGGGACTAGCGGCACAGATACGCAGTATTTT	CSVTGTSGTDTQYF
TRBV7-9	TRBJ1-4	TRBD1	.	TGTGCCAGCAGCAAACGGACAGGGGGGGAACCTAATGAAAAACTGTTTTTT	CASSKRTGGEPNEKLFF
TRBV5-4	TRBJ1-2	TRBD1	.	TGTGCCAGCAAAGGACAGGGGATAGGCTACACCTTC	CASKGQGIGYTF
TRBV9	TRBJ1-5	TRBD1	.	TGTGCCAGCAGCGTACTCCCCGACAGACAGGGAGGCAATCAGCCCCAGCATTTT	CASSVLPDRQGGNQPQHF
TRBV7-2	TRBJ2-1	TRBD2	.	TGTGCCAGCAGCTTAGCGGTGGCTAGCGGCTACAATGAGCAGTTCTTC	CASSLAVASGYNEQFF
TRBV9	TRBJ2-7	.	.	TGTGCCAGCAGCCCGAAAGCGCTCAGCAGGGGAAATTTTGTATACGAGCAGTACTTC	CASSPKALSRGNFVYEQYF
TRBV4-3	TRBJ2-1	TRBD2	.	TGCGCCAGCAGCCAGGGGCTAGCGGTGAACAATGAGCAGTTCTTC	CASSQGLAVNNEQFF
TRBV10-3	TRBJ1-6	.	.	TGTGCCATCAGTGAGGGCGGGACGACCTGGGACCCCCTCCACTTT	CAISEGGTTWDPLHF
TRBV6-5	TRBJ2-5	TRBD1	.	TGTGCCAGCAGGGAAACAGGGGTCGAGACCCAGTACTTC	CASRETGVETQYF
TRBV7-9	TRBJ1-1	.	.	TGTGCCAGCAGCTTAACAGGGTTCTTGACTGAAGCTTTCTTT	CASSLTGFLTEAFF
TRBV6-4	TRBJ2-1	TRBD1	few	TGTGCCAGCAGTGTGGAGACAGGGGGCACGGATGAGCAGTTCTTC	CASSVETGGTDEQFF
TRBV11-2	TRBJ1-6	.	.	TGTGCCAGCAGCTCAAATCCTGACAGCCAGAAGGGGTATAATTCACCCCTCCACTTT	CASSSNPDSQKGYNSPLHF
TRBV6-1	TRBJ2-3	TRBD2	.	TGTGCCAGCAGTGCACTAGCGGATACGCAGTATTTT	CASSALADTQYF
TRBV9	TRBJ1-2	.	few	TGTGCCAGCAGCGTATCCGAGCGGCATGGCTACACCTTC	CASSVSERHGYTF